This T cell receptor (beta chain) emerged from a study of control samples from healthy donors and cancer patients. This clone has only one observation. Sequencing was performed with immunoSEQ multiplex PCR; in TCRdb, only in-frame clones are kept and a portion is missing. This sample has approximately 130,000 clones, with 85% to 90% found just once. Per germline, CDR1 SGHTA and CDR2 FQGNSA. V lost 5 bases and J lost 5; bases outside the gene matches: 8. The CDR3 is 14 amino acids. The sequenced material came from blood. The V call is TRBV7-2, the J call TRBJ2-5; 7 bases fit TRBD2. This sequence was found in a man aged 30-40 years in good health. CDR3 bases: TGTGCCAGCAGCCCTCGGAGGGGAGGGGAGACCCAGTACTTC. Encoded protein: CASSPRRGGETQYF.